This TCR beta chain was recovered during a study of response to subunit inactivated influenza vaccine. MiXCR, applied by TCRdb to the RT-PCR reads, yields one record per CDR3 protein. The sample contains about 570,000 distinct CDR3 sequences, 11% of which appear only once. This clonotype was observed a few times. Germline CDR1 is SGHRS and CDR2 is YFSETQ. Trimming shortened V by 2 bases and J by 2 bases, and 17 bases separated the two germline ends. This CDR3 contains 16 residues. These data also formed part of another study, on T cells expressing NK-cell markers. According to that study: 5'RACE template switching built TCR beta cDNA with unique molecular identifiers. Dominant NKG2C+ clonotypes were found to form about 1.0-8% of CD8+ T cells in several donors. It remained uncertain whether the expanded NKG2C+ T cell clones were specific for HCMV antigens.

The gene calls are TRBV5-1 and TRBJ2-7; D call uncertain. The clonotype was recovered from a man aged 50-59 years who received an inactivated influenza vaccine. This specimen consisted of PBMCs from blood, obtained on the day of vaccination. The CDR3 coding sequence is TGCGCCAGCAGCTTCTCAACCCGGACGGTAGCCTACGAGCAGTACTTC. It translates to CASSFSTRTVAYEQYF.